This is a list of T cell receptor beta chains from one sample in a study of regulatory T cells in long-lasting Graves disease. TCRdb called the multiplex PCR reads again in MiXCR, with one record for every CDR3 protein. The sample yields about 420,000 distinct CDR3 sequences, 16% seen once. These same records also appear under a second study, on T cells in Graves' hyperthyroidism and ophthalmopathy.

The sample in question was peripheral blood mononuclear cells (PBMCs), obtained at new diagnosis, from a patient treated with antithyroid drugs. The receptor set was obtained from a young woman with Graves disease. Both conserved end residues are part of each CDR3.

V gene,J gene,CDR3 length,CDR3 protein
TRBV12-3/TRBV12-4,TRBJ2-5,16,CASRAGTGKYQETQYF
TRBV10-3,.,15,CAITGERTAAYEQFF
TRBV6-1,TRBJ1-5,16,CASMEALGYSNQPQHF
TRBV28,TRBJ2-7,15,CASSSPRGGTYEQYF
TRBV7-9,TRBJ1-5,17,CASSLKQINYSNQPQHF
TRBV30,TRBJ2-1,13,CAWSVSGYNEQFF
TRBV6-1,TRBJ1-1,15,CASRTTGVPNTEAFF
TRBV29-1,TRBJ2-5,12,CSVVVYQETQYF
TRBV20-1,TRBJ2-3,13,CSARRGGTDTQYF
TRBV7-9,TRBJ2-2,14,CASSSGGGTGELFF
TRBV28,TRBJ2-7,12,CASTTGAYEQYF
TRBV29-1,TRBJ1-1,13,CSVDWGVNTEAFF